The following is a T cell receptor (beta chain) sequence with its context. Antigen: not known. The data are from a study of CD8 T cells in ankylosing spondylitis. Study results and limitations: Disease-linked clones proved CD8+ and comparatively uncommon in peripheral blood. Certain motif variants had earlier been reported in reactive arthritis synovial fluid and blood.

TCRdb analysed the 5' RACE reads with MiXCR anew, one entry per CDR3 protein. Of around 120,000 distinct CDR3 sequences detected, less than 25% appear once; the ten largest clones hold 10% to 15%. Germline CDR1 and CDR2: DFQATT and SNEGSKA (reference sequence). This CDR3 is built from 12 residues. The V and J ends lost 3 bases and 10 bases respectively, with 13 bases between them. The chain uses TRBV20-1 and TRBJ2-1; possible D gene TRBD2, 6 bases. The TCR sequence derives from a male donor with ankylosing spondylitis. The sequenced material came from synovial fluid, either unsorted or a sorted T cell fraction (not recorded which). CDR3 in DNA: TGCAGTGCTAGTCTCCCGGAGGGGGAGCAGTTCTTC. Translation: CSASLPEGEQFF.